The entry below describes one T cell receptor beta chain. The sample belongs to a study of neoadjuvant anti-PD-1 for oral cavity cancer. Six replicates per PBMC sample, mostly from 480 ng of genomic DNA. The table came from immunoSEQ multiplex PCR; TCRdb's copy has only in-frame clones and leaves some out. This sample has roughly 7,000 clones; 65% to 75% occur once, and the top ten carry 2.7%. The patients had HPV-negative, locally advanced oral cavity squamous cell carcinoma. No culture or expansion preceded analysis of these blood cells. The junction had 4 bases not matched to a gene; V was cut back by 3 bases and J by 0 bases. CDR1 and CDR2 from the germline V gene are KGHSH and LQKENI. This CDR3 comprises 15 residues.

The V gene is TRBV18, the J gene TRBJ1-1; 7 bases align to TRBD1. The receptor was derived from a person between 40 and 79 years old with oral cavity squamous cell carcinoma. The sequenced sample was PBMCs, obtained before nivolumab (anti-PD-1) treatment. The CDR3, as DNA: TGTGCCAGCTCACCCCAGACAGGGATGAACACTGAAGCTTTCTTT. Its protein product is CASSPQTGMNTEAFF.